One sample yielded the 16 T cell receptor beta chains listed below, sequenced in a study of cytomegalovirus exposure and HLA in healthy donors. PCR amplification relied on 60 Vbeta primers (plus 13 Jbeta primers). Using immunoSEQ multiplex PCR, the repertoire was profiled, and TCRdb retains in-frame clones only, with some absent. The sample lists around 160,000 clones; roughly 80% were seen once. The sequenced sample consisted of PBMCs. All receptors derive from a woman aged 40 to 50 in good health and CMV-seropositive.

About this clone itself: The junction departs from the called germline gene at one end, perhaps through a read error. The gene calls are TRBV7-9 and TRBJ2-2, with TRBD2 as a possible D gene (5 bases). Germline values: CDR1 SEHNR, CDR2 FQNEAQ (reference sequence). The CDR3 sequence is 13 residues long. The chain's CDR3 is CSSSLGSTGELFF. The DNA for the CDR3 is TGTTCCAGCAGCTTGGGGAGCACCGGGGAGCTGTTTTTT.

This sequence joins TRBV28 and TRBJ2-5, with D possibly being TRBD1 (6 bases). V was pared by 3 bases and J by 0 bases, with 8 bases between. The germline CDR1 and CDR2 sequences are MDHEN and SYDVKM. The CDR3 totals 14 residues. The CDR3: CASSLTGNQETQYF. CDR3 coding DNA: TGTGCCAGCAGTTTGACAGGAAACCAAGAGACCCAGTACTTC.

The chain recombines TRBV7-9 with TRBJ2-5, with D maybe TRBD2 (7 bases). This CDR3 has 15 residues. Germline V gene sequence: CDR1 SEHNR, CDR2 FQNEAQ (reference sequence). V dropped 5 bases and J dropped 3 bases, with 16 bases sitting between them. CDR3 bases: TGTGCCAGCAGCCCCAGAGGGGGGGCGGAAGAGACCCAGTACTTC. It translates to CASSPRGGAEETQYF.

The chain joins TRBV28 to TRBJ2-3; D gene uncertain. The germline V and J ends were trimmed by 4 bases and 5 bases, with 16 bases remaining between them. This CDR3 has 15 amino acids. Germline-derived CDR1 and CDR2 are MDHEN and SYDVKM. CDR3 amino acids: CASSSVRQAIDTQYF. CDR3 in DNA: TGTGCCAGCAGTTCCGTTCGCCAGGCCATAGATACGCAGTATTTT.

This clone was seen more than once but under ten times. The genes are TRBV27 and TRBJ1-5; 9 bases are shared with TRBD1. CDR1 is MNHEY and CDR2 is SMNVEV in the germline V gene (reference sequence). The CDR3 extends over 18 amino acids. The J segment lost 6 bases and the V segment lost 5 bases, leaving 17 bases of the junction unmatched. CDR3 amino acids: CASSRSYQGDRVFQPQHF. The CDR3 nucleotides read TGTGCCAGCAGTCGATCTTATCAGGGGGACAGGGTTTTTCAGCCCCAGCATTTT.

This clone was seen a few times. The V and J genes are TRBV13 and TRBJ2-7; D remains unclear. The CDR3 contains 12 residues. V was shortened by 1 base and J by 1 base, with 2 bases between the two germline ends. The germline V gene encodes CDR1 PRHDT and CDR2 FYEKMQ (reference sequence). The CDR3 DNA sequence: TGTGCCAGCAGCTTAGTATCCTACGAGCAGTACTTC. Encoded protein: CASSLVSYEQYF.

V usage is TRBV14 and J usage is TRBJ2-1; 9 nucleotides match TRBD2. The germline CDR1 and CDR2 sequences are SGHDN and FVKESK. The CDR3 is 18 residues long. The V gene end was trimmed by 0 bases and the J gene end by 7 bases; junction bases not matched to a gene: 13. The CDR3 sequence is CASSQDFQMASGKNEQFF. Written as DNA, the CDR3 is TGTGCCAGCAGCCAAGATTTTCAGATGGCTAGCGGGAAGAATGAGCAGTTCTTC.

The J gene is TRBJ1-4, the V gene TRBV28; D is unclear. The CDR3 has 11 amino acids. Between the trimmed V and J ends, which lost 8 bases and 6 bases, there was a span of 7 bases. The germline V gene has CDR1 MDHEN and CDR2 SYDVKM. The DNA for the CDR3 is TGTGCCAGCCTAGACGATGAAAAACTGTTTTTT. It yields the protein CASLDDEKLFF.

The chain is built from TRBV5-1 and TRBJ2-1, with unresolved D. Germline CDR1 reads SGHRS; CDR2 reads YFSETQ. V lost 5 bases and J lost 0, with 12 bases in between. The CDR3 is made up of 15 amino acids. CDR3 protein: CASRTYESSYNEQFF. As DNA, the CDR3 is TGCGCCAGCAGAACTTACGAGAGCTCCTACAATGAGCAGTTCTTC.

This clone appeared once. The V gene is TRBV28, the J gene TRBJ1-4; TRBD1 agrees at 8 bases. V gave up 5 bases and J gave up 6 bases; unmatched junction bases: 8. This CDR3 contains 15 residues. From germline, CDR1 is MDHEN and CDR2 SYDVKM. CDR3 nucleotides: TGTGCCAGCAGTCTTCAGGGGGCGGTGGATGAAAAACTGTTTTTT. Its protein product is CASSLQGAVDEKLFF.

V usage is TRBV2 and J usage is TRBJ2-1, with D possibly TRBD1 on 5 matching bases. V was cut by 7 bases and J by 7 bases, with 20 bases left in between. This CDR3 spans 15 amino acids. Germline V CDR1 and CDR2: SNHLY, FYNNEI. CDR3 sequence: CASTPLGAGENEQFF. DNA of the CDR3: TGTGCCAGCACTCCGTTAGGGGCAGGAGAAAATGAGCAGTTCTTC. Together with reference TRBV2 and TRBJ2-1, the CDR3 gives the full variable domain: EPEVTQTPSHQVTQMGQEVILRCVPISNHLYFYWYRQILGQKVEFLVSFYNNEISEKSEIFDDQFSVERPDGSNFTLKIRSTKLEDSAMYFCASTPLGAGENEQFFGPGTRLTVL.

The chain carries TRBV2 and TRBJ1-3, with D perhaps matching TRBD1 (5 bases). The CDR3 spans 16 residues. Between the trimmed V and J ends, which lost 7 bases and 7 bases, there was a span of 23 bases. From germline, CDR1 is SNHLY and CDR2 FYNNEI. The CDR3, as DNA: TGTGCCAGCAAACCGGGACTCACAATCGGCTGGAACACCATATATTTT. It encodes CASKPGLTIGWNTIYF.

This chain uses TRBV5-1 with TRBJ1-1, with a tentative D call TRBD1 (5 bases). This CDR3 contains 13 residues. CDR1 is SGHRS and CDR2 is YFSETQ in the germline V gene. Trimming shortened V by 7 bases and J by 5 bases, and 15 bases separated the two germline ends. CDR3 in DNA: TGCGCCAGCGGCGGGGGGAAAGGGACTGAAGCTTTCTTT. It is translated as CASGGGKGTEAFF. Supplemented by reference TRBV5-1 and TRBJ1-1, the full variable domain reads KAGVTQTPRYLIKTRGQQVTLSCSPISGHRSVSWYQQTPGQGLQFLFEYFSETQRNKGNFPGRFSGRQFSNSRSEMNVSTLELGDSALYLCASGGGKGTEAFFGQGTRLTVV.

The CDR3 spells CASSPLSEQYF. CDR3 nucleotides: TGTGCCAGCTCACCACTGAGCGAGCAGTACTTC. The chain recombines TRBV18 with TRBJ2-7; D gene uncertain. V dropped 1 base and J dropped 6 bases, with 4 bases sitting between them. The CDR3 is made up of 11 amino acids. The germline V gene has CDR1 KGHSH and CDR2 LQKENI.

V usage is TRBV4-1 and J usage is TRBJ2-7; TRBD2 agrees at 11 bases. CDR1 is MGHRA and CDR2 is YSYEKL in the germline V gene. This CDR3 contains 17 residues. Unmatched junction bases numbered 11, after V lost 3 bases and J lost 4 bases. This CDR3 is CASSQALTSGSSYEQYF. The DNA of the CDR3 is TGCGCCAGCAGCCAGGCCCTAACTAGCGGGAGCTCGTACGAGCAGTACTTC.

The chain combines TRBV7-9 with TRBJ2-1; the match to TRBD2 covers 12 bases. Per germline, CDR1 SEHNR and CDR2 FQNEAQ (reference sequence). The V gene end was trimmed by 4 bases and the J gene end by 8 bases; junction bases not matched to a gene: 3. This CDR3 has 14 amino acids. The CDR3 DNA is TGTGCCAGCAGCTCTAGCGGGAGGGCCCATGAGCAGTTCTTC. Translation gives CASSSSGRAHEQFF.